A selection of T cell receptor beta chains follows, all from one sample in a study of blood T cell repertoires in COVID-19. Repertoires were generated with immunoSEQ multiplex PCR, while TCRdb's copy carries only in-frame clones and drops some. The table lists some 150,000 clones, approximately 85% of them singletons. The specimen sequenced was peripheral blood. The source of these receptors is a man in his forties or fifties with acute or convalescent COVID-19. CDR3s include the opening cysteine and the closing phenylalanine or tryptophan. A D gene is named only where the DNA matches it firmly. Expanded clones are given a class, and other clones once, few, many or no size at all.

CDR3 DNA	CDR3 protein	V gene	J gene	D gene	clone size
TGCGCCAGCAGCTTGCCTAGCGGGAGGGCCGGGGGCACAGATACGCAGTATTTT	CASSLPSGRAGGTDTQYF	TRBV5-1	TRBJ2-3	TRBD2	.
TGTGCCATCAGGGGGGACACAGACTCTGGAAACACCATATATTTT	CAIRGDTDSGNTIYF	TRBV10-3	TRBJ1-3	.	once
TGTGCCAGTAACCCGACAGACGCTCATAGTAGGTTTGGCTACACCTTC	CASNPTDAHSRFGYTF	TRBV19	TRBJ1-2	.	.
TGTGCCAGTAGTATAGGTCAGGCGTACGAGCAGTACTTC	CASSIGQAYEQYF	TRBV19	TRBJ2-7	.	few
TGTGCCAGCAGTTTCAGGCAGCCCTACGAGCAGTACTTC	CASSFRQPYEQYF	TRBV12-3/TRBV12-4	TRBJ2-7	.	.
TGTGCCAGTAATGCCGGACAGGGAATATACGAGCAGTACTTC	CASNAGQGIYEQYF	TRBV19	TRBJ2-7	TRBD1	.
TGTGCCAGCAGCCAAGATGGGCTTTTCGATGAGCAGTTCTTC	CASSQDGLFDEQFF	TRBV3-1/TRBV3-2	TRBJ2-1	.	.
TGTGCCAGCAGAGCTTGGGACAGGGAGGACTATGGCTACACCTTC	CASRAWDREDYGYTF	TRBV6-5	TRBJ1-2	TRBD1	few
TGCAGTGCTAGACAGGCCTACGAGCAGTACTTC	CSARQAYEQYF	TRBV20-1	TRBJ2-7	.	.
TGTGCCAGCAGCCGAGAAGGGGTCCGGGAGCAGTACTTC	CASSREGVREQYF	TRBV13	TRBJ2-7	.	.
TGTGCCAGCAGCTTCTTCGGACACGGCGGAAGCTACGAGCAGTACTTC	CASSFFGHGGSYEQYF	TRBV5-8	TRBJ2-7	.	.
TGTGCCAGCAGCTTATTTATCAGTCATAATTCACCCCTCCACTTT	CASSLFISHNSPLHF	TRBV7-9	TRBJ1-6	.	.
TGTGCCAGTAGTCCGATTGGCGCGGGCAATTACAATGAGCAGTTCTTC	CASSPIGAGNYNEQFF	TRBV19	TRBJ2-1	.	.
TGCGCCAGCAGCTTGGCGGGACTAGCGGGAGCTCGGGAGCAGTACTTC	CASSLAGLAGAREQYF	TRBV5-1	TRBJ2-7	TRBD2	.
TGTGCCAGCAGCTTAGCGGCAGCTAACTATGGCTACACCTTC	CASSLAAANYGYTF	TRBV7-9	TRBJ1-2	.	.
TGTGCCAGCAGCCCTAGCAGGACAGGAGCCTCTGGAAACACCATATATTTT	CASSPSRTGASGNTIYF	TRBV7-8	TRBJ1-3	TRBD1	.
TGTGCCAGCAGCTTGCCCGGGACTTGGGGCGGGAACCCCGAGCAGTACTTC	CASSLPGTWGGNPEQYF	TRBV6-2/TRBV6-3	TRBJ2-7	.	.
TGTGCCAGTAGTATCGTACAGGCAAACACTGAAGCTTTCTTT	CASSIVQANTEAFF	TRBV19	TRBJ1-1	.	once
TGTGCCAGCAGTTTTTCAGGGGTCGAGCAGTACTTC	CASSFSGVEQYF	TRBV12-3/TRBV12-4	TRBJ2-7	.	few
TGTGCCAGCAGCCCCGGTGTTCGGGAGACCCAGTACTTC	CASSPGVRETQYF	TRBV7-3	TRBJ2-5	.	.
TGTGCCAGCAGCCCAAAAGGTACGACAGGGTTGGGAAACACCATATATTTT	CASSPKGTTGLGNTIYF	TRBV9	TRBJ1-3	TRBD1	once
TGTGCTAGTAACCAAGGGGGTCACTACGAGCAGTACTTC	CASNQGGHYEQYF	TRBV12-5	TRBJ2-7	.	once
TGTGCCAGCTCACCACCGGGCCGGGGGGGGCCTGCTGCGGAGCAGTACTTC	CASSPPGRGGPAAEQYF	TRBV18	TRBJ2-7	TRBD2	.
TGTGCCAGCAGTGAATTGGGGACTGGGATCAGTGGCTACACCTTC	CASSELGTGISGYTF	TRBV25-1	TRBJ1-2	.	.
TGCAGCGTTGCCGAGAGGCTGGAAACTGAAGCTTTCTTT	CSVAERLETEAFF	TRBV29-1	TRBJ1-1	.	.
TGTGCCAGCAGTCGTGGGCCCTTCCAGAATGAAAAACTGTTTTTT	CASSRGPFQNEKLFF	TRBV27	TRBJ1-4	.	.
TGTGCCAGCAGACATCGGGGGGGCCGGGAAGAGACCCAGTACTTC	CASRHRGGREETQYF	TRBV6-6	TRBJ2-5	TRBD2	.
TGTGCCACCAGTGACCAAGACAGGCAGTACTTC	CATSDQDRQYF	TRBV24-1	TRBJ2-4	.	.
TGTGCCTGGAGTTACCCCGGGACAGACTCTGGAAACACCATATATTTT	CAWSYPGTDSGNTIYF	TRBV30	TRBJ1-3	TRBD1	.
TGTGCCAGCAGCCTCCCGGGCAGGGGGCGAAGGGGCACTGAAGCTTTCTTT	CASSLPGRGRRGTEAFF	TRBV5-6	TRBJ1-1	TRBD1	.
TGTGCCAGCAGCCCGATGGCTGGGACAGCCACAGATACGCAGTATTTT	CASSPMAGTATDTQYF	TRBV7-9	TRBJ2-3	TRBD1	.
TGTGCCAGCAGCTTATGGCGGGTGTCACCCCTCCACTTT	CASSLWRVSPLHF	TRBV11-1	TRBJ1-6	.	once
TGTGCCAGCCTCGACTGGGACAGTTCCTATGGCTACACCTTC	CASLDWDSSYGYTF	TRBV6-5	TRBJ1-2	TRBD1	.
TGTGCCAGCAGCCCGGGATCCGAGGGAGAGACCCAGTACTTC	CASSPGSEGETQYF	TRBV5-4	TRBJ2-5	.	.
TGCAGCACATCGACAGGCAGCTATGGCTACACCTTC	CSTSTGSYGYTF	TRBV29-1	TRBJ1-2	.	few
TGTGCCAGCAGGACAGGGGGCGCTGAGGACTATGGCTACACCTTC	CASRTGGAEDYGYTF	TRBV27	TRBJ1-2	TRBD1	.
TGTGCCAGCAGTTTACATCCAGCGGGAGTCACCGGGGAGCTGTTTTTT	CASSLHPAGVTGELFF	TRBV28	TRBJ2-2	TRBD2	.
TGTGCCAGTAGTGCTGGACACCCTTACAATGAGCAGTTCTTC	CASSAGHPYNEQFF	TRBV19	TRBJ2-1	.	.
TGTGCCATCAGACCTCCGTCCGGGACGGGAGATGGCTACACCTTC	CAIRPPSGTGDGYTF	TRBV10-3	TRBJ1-2	.	.
TGTGCCAGCAGCACGGGACTGGAATTTGACAATGAGCAGTTCTTC	CASSTGLEFDNEQFF	TRBV13	TRBJ2-1	.	.
TGTGCCAGCAGCTTGAGGACAGGGGCTATATCTGAAGCTTTCTTT	CASSLRTGAISEAFF	TRBV11-1	TRBJ1-1	TRBD1	.